This record covers a single T cell receptor beta chain. Repertoires were generated with immunoSEQ multiplex PCR, while TCRdb's copy carries only in-frame clones and drops some. The data hold just over 95,000 clones, with about 83% observed a single time. The source of the sample is a study of blood T cell repertoires in COVID-19. V dropped 4 bases and J dropped 2; count of bases not matched to a gene: 4. Germline assignment: CDR1 SNHLY and CDR2 FYNNEI. This CDR3 has 15 amino acids. This receptor was identified in a human donor in a cohort sampled during active COVID-19. This chain uses TRBV2 with TRBJ2-1; 8 bases agree with TRBD2. Material: peripheral blood. CDR3 amino acids: CASSVAGGPYNEQFF. The CDR3, as DNA: TGTGCCAGCAGTGTTGCGGGGGGTCCCTACAATGAGCAGTTCTTC.